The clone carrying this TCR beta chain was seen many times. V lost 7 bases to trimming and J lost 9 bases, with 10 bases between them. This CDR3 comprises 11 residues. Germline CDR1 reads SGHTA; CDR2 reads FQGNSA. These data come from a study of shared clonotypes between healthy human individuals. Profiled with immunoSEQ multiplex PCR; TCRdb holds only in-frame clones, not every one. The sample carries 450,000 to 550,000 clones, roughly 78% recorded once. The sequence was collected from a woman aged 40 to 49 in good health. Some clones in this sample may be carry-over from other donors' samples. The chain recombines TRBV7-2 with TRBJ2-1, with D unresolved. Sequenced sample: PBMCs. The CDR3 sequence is CASTPLGEQFF. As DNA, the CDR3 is TGTGCCAGCACGCCACTGGGTGAGCAGTTCTTC.